Each of the 32 T cell receptor beta chains below was sequenced from the same sample in a study of STAT5B mutations in CD4+ large granular lymphocyte leukemia. Sequenced by immunoSEQ multiplex PCR; TCRdb stores in-frame clones only, minus some. The sample gives some 8,200 clones, approximately 89% of which show up once; roughly 50% is in the top ten. Sequencing was done on a sample of PBMCs. The receptors come from a woman in her sixties or seventies with CD4+ T-cell large granular lymphocyte leukemia.

The chain employs TRBV4-2 and TRBJ2-3, with no clear D. The CDR3 covers 14 residues. Germline V gives CDR1 LGHNA, CDR2 YNFKEQ. Trimming stripped 0 bases from V and 5 bases from J, with 9 bases between. CDR3 sequence (DNA): TGTGCCAGCAGCCAAGAGGTGCGAGGAGATACGCAGTATTTT. It codes for CASSQEVRGDTQYF.

The V call is TRBV19, the J call TRBJ1-1, with a weak D call TRBD1 (5 bases). The CDR3 is made up of 14 amino acids. Per the germline V gene, CDR1 is LNHDA and CDR2 is SQIVND (reference sequence). The V and J ends lost 8 bases and 2 bases respectively, with 15 bases between them. Here the CDR3 DNA reads TGTGCCAGTCCCCCCCCGGGGGGAAACACTGAAGCTTTCTTT. Amino acid sequence: CASPPPGGNTEAFF.

V gene TRBV18 combines with J gene TRBJ2-6; D is undetermined. The germline V gene has CDR1 KGHSH and CDR2 LQKENI. The CDR3 spans 14 residues. The V and J ends lost 5 bases and 0 bases respectively, with 5 bases between them. CDR3 DNA sequence: TGTGCCAGCTCAACAGTCTCTGGGGCCAACGTCCTGACTTTC. Translating it yields CASSTVSGANVLTF.

This chain's CDR3 is CASMRESPSEHNSPLHF. The CDR3 nucleotides are TGTGCCAGCATGAGGGAGTCCCCTTCAGAGCATAATTCACCCCTCCACTTT. The chain joins TRBV2 to TRBJ1-6; D gene ambiguous. V was clipped by 7 bases and J by 5 bases, with 21 bases between them. The length of the CDR3 is 17 residues. Germline CDR1 SNHLY, CDR2 FYNNEI. Supplemented by reference TRBV2 and TRBJ1-6, the full variable domain reads EPEVTQTPSHQVTQMGQEVILRCVPISNHLYFYWYRQILGQKVEFLVSFYNNEISEKSEIFDDQFSVERPDGSNFTLKIRSTKLEDSAMYFCASMRESPSEHNSPLHFGNGTRLTVT.

This clone was observed a single time. The chain recombines TRBV28 with TRBJ1-1; the match to TRBD1 covers 11 bases. The CDR3 contains 13 residues. V shed 6 bases and J 8 bases; nucleotides not matched to a gene: 5. CDR1 MDHEN and CDR2 SYDVKM come from the germline V gene. This CDR3 reads CASSPGQGGEAFF. The CDR3 bases are TGTGCCAGCAGCCCGGGACAGGGGGGGGAAGCTTTCTTT.

The rearrangement joins TRBV30 to TRBJ1-4, with no clear D. V lost 3 bases, J lost 5 bases, and 10 bases lay in between. CDR3 length: 13 amino acids. Germline V gene data show CDR1 as GTSNPN and CDR2 as SVGIG (reference sequence). CDR3 DNA sequence: TGTGCCTGGAGCCTCCAGTTCAATGAAAAACTGTTTTTT. Translated, it gives CAWSLQFNEKLFF. Based on the CDR3 plus reference TRBV30 and TRBJ1-4, the full variable domain is SQTIHQWPATLVQPVGSPLSLECTVEGTSNPNLYWYRQAAGRGLQLLFYSVGIGQISSEVPQNLSASRPQDRQFILSSKKLLLSDSGFYLCAWSLQFNEKLFFGSGTQLSVL.

This chain links TRBV7-9 with TRBJ1-3; D remains ambiguous. V was shortened by 0 bases and J by 0 bases, with 12 bases between the two germline ends. Per the germline V gene, CDR1 is SEHNR and CDR2 is FQNEAQ (reference sequence). This CDR3 comprises 17 residues. CDR3 in amino acids: CASSLAVSGSSGNTIYF. The CDR3 DNA is TGTGCCAGCAGCTTAGCTGTTAGTGGCTCCTCTGGAAACACCATATATTTT.

The CDR3 DNA reads TGTGCCAGCAGCTTGGCCGGGACAGCGAACACTGAAGCTTTCTTT. It yields the protein CASSLAGTANTEAFF. V usage is TRBV7-2 and J usage is TRBJ1-1, with 7 bases fitting TRBD1. Germline lookup yields CDR1 SGHTA and CDR2 FQGNSA. This CDR3 contains 15 residues. Trimming at V came to 3 bases and at J to 1 base, leaving 5 bases not matched to a gene.

The rearrangement joins TRBV6-6 to TRBJ2-2; D possibly matches TRBD1 or TRBD2 (5 bases each). The germline gives CDR1 MNHNY, CDR2 SVGAGI (reference sequence). Trimming cost V 8 bases and J 0 bases, with 13 bases left between them. CDR3 length: 15 residues. The DNA for the CDR3 is TGTGCCAGCTGGGCCGGGACGCCGAACACCGGGGAGCTGTTTTTT. It translates to CASWAGTPNTGELFF.

The chain uses TRBV4-3 and TRBJ2-3, with 9 bases that match TRBD2. This CDR3 has 17 amino acids. V shed 0 bases and J 6 bases; nucleotides not matched to a gene: 10. From germline, CDR1 is LGHNA and CDR2 YSLEER. CDR3 region: CASSQDLAGGRRDTQYF. In DNA, the CDR3 is TGCGCCAGCAGCCAAGATCTCGCGGGGGGGCGACGGGATACGCAGTATTTT.

This chain uses TRBV7-8 with TRBJ1-4; unclear D gene. CDR1 and CDR2 from the germline V gene are SGHVS and FQNEAQ. Trimming took 4 bases from V and 0 from J, leaving 9 bases between them. The CDR3 covers 15 residues. Written as DNA, the CDR3 is TGTGCCAGCAGCTCAGCGGACTCAACTAATGAAAAACTGTTTTTT. This translates into CASSSADSTNEKLFF.

Turning to this clone: One end of the junction is discordant with germline, which a read error may explain. This chain uses TRBV7-9 with TRBJ2-3, with 12 bases that match TRBD2. CDR3 length: 17 residues. CDR1 and CDR2 from the germline V gene are SEHNR and FQNEAQ (reference sequence). The CDR3 DNA sequence: TGTGCCAGCAGCCTAGCCCTAGCGGGGGGGCGGGTAGATACGCAGTATTTT. Translated, it gives CASSLALAGGRVDTQYF. The full variable domain, completed using reference TRBV7-9 and TRBJ2-3, is DTGVSQNPRHKITKRGQNVTFRCDPISEHNRLYWYRQTLGQGPEFLTYFQNEAQLEKSRLLSDRFSAERPKGSFSTLEIQRTEQGDSAMYLCASSLALAGGRVDTQYFGPGTRLTVL.

The chain recombines TRBV18 with TRBJ2-7; D is possibly TRBD1 or TRBD2 (5 bases each). Looked up from germline, CDR1 is KGHSH and CDR2 is LQKENI. Trimming stripped 2 bases from V and 3 bases from J, with 14 bases between. This CDR3 is 15 amino acids long. CDR3 sequence reads: CASSPGQGAGYEQYF. The CDR3 DNA is TGTGCCAGCTCACCAGGCCAGGGAGCTGGCTACGAGCAGTACTTC.

V gene TRBV5-1 combines with J gene TRBJ2-2; 7 bases match TRBD2. Unmatched junction bases numbered 8, after V lost 3 bases and J lost 3 bases. CDR3 length: 16 amino acids. Per the germline V gene, CDR1 is SGHRS and CDR2 is YFSETQ. Here the CDR3 reads CASSSRGSGDTGELFF. The CDR3 DNA is TGCGCCAGCAGCTCAAGGGGAAGCGGGGACACCGGGGAGCTGTTTTTT.

The V call is TRBV11-2, the J call TRBJ1-6, with D perhaps TRBD1 (5 bases). V was clipped by 2 bases and J by 0 bases, with 11 bases between them. The CDR3 length is 17 residues. The germline gives CDR1 SGHAT, CDR2 FQNNGV. The CDR3 nucleotides read TGTGCCAGCAGCTTATGGGGGGTCGGCTCCTATAATTCACCCCTCCACTTT. Its protein is CASSLWGVGSYNSPLHF.

The V and J genes are TRBV5-4 and TRBJ2-1; no clear D gene. The CDR3 loop spans 16 amino acids. The V gene's germline CDR1 is SGHNT and CDR2 YYREEE (reference sequence). V was trimmed by 0 bases and J by 0 bases, leaving 10 bases between them. The CDR3 is CASSLDLSSSYNEQFF. For the CDR3, the DNA is TGTGCCAGCAGCTTGGATCTCTCTAGCTCCTACAATGAGCAGTTCTTC.

This chain connects TRBV30 to TRBJ1-2, with D possibly matching TRBD1 (5 bases). CDR3 length: 14 residues. Germline values: CDR1 GTSNPN, CDR2 SVGIG (reference sequence). Trimming stripped 2 bases from V and 8 bases from J, with 18 bases between. CDR3 DNA sequence: TGTGCCTGGAGTACGGGACGGAAGTCTGGCGGCTACACCTTC. Translating it yields CAWSTGRKSGGYTF.

The chain is built from TRBV5-1 and TRBJ1-1; no definite D call. This CDR3 contains 14 residues. From germline, CDR1 is SGHRS and CDR2 YFSETQ. V was pared by 1 base and J by 2 bases, with 9 bases between. The CDR3 bases are TGCGCCAGCAGCTTGACACAGACTAACACTGAAGCTTTCTTT. Protein sequence: CASSLTQTNTEAFF.

The genes are TRBV9 and TRBJ1-1, with TRBD1 matching 8 bases. Germline loops: CDR1 SGDLS, CDR2 YYNGEE. The CDR3 contains 15 residues. The V and J ends lost 0 bases and 3 bases, in that order; junction bases with no gene match: 4. The CDR3 nucleotides read TGTGCCAGCAGCGTAGGGCAGGGGGCCTACACTGAAGCTTTCTTT. It codes for CASSVGQGAYTEAFF.

V gene TRBV9 combines with J gene TRBJ2-1, with a weak D call TRBD2 (6 bases). This CDR3 region has 14 residues. Germline V lookup: CDR1 SGDLS, CDR2 YYNGEE. Trimming removed 1 base from V and 5 bases from J, with 10 bases in between. The chain's CDR3 is CASSVSVADNEQFF. CDR3 sequence (DNA): TGTGCCAGCAGCGTATCGGTAGCGGACAATGAGCAGTTCTTC. Filled out from reference TRBV9 and TRBJ2-1, the complete variable domain reads DSGVTQTPKHLITATGQRVTLRCSPRSGDLSVYWYQQSLDQGLQFLIQYYNGEERAKGNILERFSAQQFPDLHSELNLSSLELGDSALYFCASSVSVADNEQFFGPGTRLTVL.

V and J are TRBV5-1 and TRBJ2-5; 8 nucleotides agree with TRBD1. Germline V gene data show CDR1 as SGHRS and CDR2 as YFSETQ. The junction had 12 bases not matched to a gene; V was cut back by 3 bases and J by 5 bases. The CDR3 runs 16 residues. Here the CDR3 reads CASSSLPGQVGETQYF. The CDR3 DNA sequence: TGCGCCAGCAGCTCGCTACCGGGACAGGTAGGCGAGACCCAGTACTTC.

A single count supports this clone. This sequence joins TRBV19 and TRBJ2-5; possible D gene TRBD1, 6 bases. The CDR3 contains 14 residues. The V end was cut by 6 bases, the J end by 2 bases, with 13 bases between. CDR1 is LNHDA, CDR2 SQIVND, per germline (reference sequence). The CDR3 DNA is TGTGCCAGTAGCCTGGGGGCAGGGCAAGAGACCCAGTACTTC. Translating it yields CASSLGAGQETQYF.

The chain recombines TRBV5-1 with TRBJ1-6; D not resolved. Trimming left V 0 bases short and J 10 bases short, with 11 bases between. This CDR3 has 14 residues. Germline-derived CDR1 and CDR2 are SGHRS and YFSETQ. CDR3 sequence reads: CASSLEAGVSPLHF. CDR3 nucleotides: TGCGCCAGCAGCTTGGAGGCCGGGGTGTCACCCCTCCACTTT.

The genes are TRBV7-3 and TRBJ2-4; perhaps D is TRBD1 or TRBD2 (5 bases each). CDR3 length: 15 residues. Germline V gene lookup returns CDR1 SGHTA and CDR2 FQGTGA. V lost 5 bases to trimming and J lost 1 base, with 12 bases between them. This CDR3 is CASSRGSGAKNIQYF. The CDR3 nucleotides read TGTGCCAGCAGCCGGGGCTCGGGGGCCAAAAACATTCAGTACTTC.

This chain joins TRBV7-2 and TRBJ2-7, with D possibly matching TRBD1 (7 bases). Germline CDR1 SGHTA, CDR2 FQGNSA. This CDR3 is built from 15 residues. Trimming took off 1 base at V and 4 bases at J, with 14 bases between the two ends. In nucleotides, the CDR3 is TGTGCCAGCAGCTTAGGGGCAGGGGGGATTTACGAGCAGTACTTC. Its translation is CASSLGAGGIYEQYF.

This clone has only a few counts. The chain has TRBV7-8 and TRBJ1-2; D uncertain. Germline CDR1 SGHVS, CDR2 FQNEAQ. CDR3 length: 14 amino acids. V was shortened by 5 bases and J by 8 bases, with 18 bases between the two germline ends. The DNA of the CDR3 is TGTGCCAGCAGCGGCTTTGGGCGAGGCTCAGGCTACACCTTC. Translated: CASSGFGRGSGYTF.

V is TRBV2 and J is TRBJ2-5; 14 bases are shared with TRBD2. CDR1 is SNHLY and CDR2 is FYNNEI in the germline V gene. The junction had 4 bases not matched to a gene; V was cut back by 6 bases and J by 4 bases. CDR3 length: 15 residues. The CDR3 region is CASSGTSGGLETQYF. Written as DNA, the CDR3 is TGTGCCAGCAGCGGGACTAGCGGGGGATTAGAGACCCAGTACTTC.

The chain employs TRBV7-2 and TRBJ2-5; a possible D gene is TRBD2 (6 bases). CDR3 length: 15 amino acids. V was cut by 8 bases and J by 1 base, with 17 bases left in between. Germline V lookup: CDR1 SGHTA, CDR2 FQGNSA. CDR3 DNA sequence: TGTGCCAGCGGCGGGACGGCCACAACCCAAGAGACCCAGTACTTC. Its translation is CASGGTATTQETQYF.

The chain links TRBV9 to TRBJ1-3; perhaps TRBD1 as D (5 bases). This CDR3 has 13 amino acids. Germline V gene lookup returns CDR1 SGDLS and CDR2 YYNGEE. Trimming cost V 4 bases and J 4 bases, with 9 bases left between them. The CDR3 DNA sequence: TGTGCCAGCAGCACAGGAACGGGAAACACCATATATTTT. Translating it yields CASSTGTGNTIYF.

This chain connects TRBV5-8 to TRBJ1-2; D may be TRBD1 (6 bases). With 2 bases removed from V and 8 bases from J, the gap between germline ends came to 10 bases. Looked up from germline, CDR1 is SGHTS and CDR2 is YDEGEE. This CDR3 has 12 amino acids. The DNA for the CDR3 is TGTGCCAGCAGCTTCAGGGGCGTCGGCTACACCTTC. Translating it yields CASSFRGVGYTF.

The rearrangement uses TRBV29-1 and TRBJ2-7; D might be TRBD2 (6 bases). Looked up from germline, CDR1 is SQVTM and CDR2 is ANQGSEA. The length of the CDR3 is 11 residues. Deletions cut 4 bases from V and 4 bases from J, with 8 bases between. CDR3 coding DNA: TGCAGCGTTGGGGAGGAATACGAGCAGTACTTC. This sequence encodes CSVGEEYEQYF.

V and J are TRBV9 and TRBJ1-6; D perhaps matches TRBD1 (6 bases). Per germline, CDR1 SGDLS and CDR2 YYNGEE. Deletions cut 6 bases from V and 8 bases from J, with 15 bases between. This CDR3 comprises 14 residues. The CDR3 loop is CASNYRGGDSPLHF. CDR3 DNA: TGTGCCAGCAACTATAGGGGGGGCGATTCACCCCTCCACTTT. The complete variable domain, with remaining parts taken from reference TRBV9 and TRBJ1-6, reads DSGVTQTPKHLITATGQRVTLRCSPRSGDLSVYWYQQSLDQGLQFLIQYYNGEERAKGNILERFSAQQFPDLHSELNLSSLELGDSALYFCASNYRGGDSPLHFGNGTRLTVT.